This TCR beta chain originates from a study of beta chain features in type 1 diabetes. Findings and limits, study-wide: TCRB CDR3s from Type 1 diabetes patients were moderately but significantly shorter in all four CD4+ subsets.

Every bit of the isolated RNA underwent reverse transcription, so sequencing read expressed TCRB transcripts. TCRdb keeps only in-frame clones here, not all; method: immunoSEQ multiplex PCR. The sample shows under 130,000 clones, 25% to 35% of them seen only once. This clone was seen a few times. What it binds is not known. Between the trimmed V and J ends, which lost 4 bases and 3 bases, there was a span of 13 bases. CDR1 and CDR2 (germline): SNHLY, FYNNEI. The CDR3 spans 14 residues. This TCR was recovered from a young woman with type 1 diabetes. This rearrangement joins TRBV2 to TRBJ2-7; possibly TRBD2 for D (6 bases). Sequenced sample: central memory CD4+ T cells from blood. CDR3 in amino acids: CASSVQGGYYEQYV. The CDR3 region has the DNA TGTGCCAGCAGTGTGCAGGGAGGATACTACGAGCAGTACGTC.